This passage covers 17 T cell receptor beta chains from one sample sequenced in a study of tissue T cells after allogeneic stem cell transplantation. Some clones are missing from TCRdb's copy, which holds only in-frame ones; the method was immunoSEQ multiplex PCR. This sample has more than 2,500 clones; less than 55% occur once, and the top ten carry around 28%. Indicated time point: mouse harvest day 14 after allogeneic transplant. Mouse grafts combined 10^7 T-cell-depleted bone marrow cells with 10^6 splenic CD5+ T cells. The specimen was lymph node tissue. The source of these receptors is a female BALB/c mouse given C57BL/6 T cells with graft-versus-host disease after an allogeneic hematopoietic cell transplant.

About this clone itself: The genes and germline here are from mouse. The read terminates 1 residue before the CDR3 end, so the remaining end is supplied by the germline J gene. This rearrangement joins TRBV23 to TRBJ2-7; whether TRBD2, the table's D call, matches the DNA was not checked. CDR1 is KGHTA and CDR2 is FQNQQP in the germline V gene. CDR3 length: 14 amino acids. This CDR3 is CSSSQVGGVYEQYF. The covered CDR3 bases are TGCTCCAGCAGTCAAGTGGGGGGGGTATATGAACAGTAC.

This clone is medium-sized. The gene names here belong to mouse. The CDR3 spells CASSRPGQYYAEQFF. Incomplete CDR3 DNA: TGTGCCAGCAGTCGTCCGGGACAGTACTATGCTGAGCAGTTC. V and J are TRBV26 and TRBJ2-1, with 7 bases aligning to TRBD1. The read is 1 residue too short to cover the CDR3 end, so that end is filled in from the germline J gene. CDR3 length equals 15 residues. V lost 4 bases to trimming and J lost 2 bases; unmatched junction nucleotides: 5. Germline assignment: CDR1 KGHPV and CDR2 FQNQEV (reference sequence).

This clone was counted between two and nine times. Gene labels here are mouse ones. Read data end 1 residue before the CDR3 end; the end is taken from the germline J gene. The rearrangement uses TRBV1 and TRBJ2-1; the match to TRBD1 covers 9 bases. This CDR3 comprises 15 residues. With 1 base clipped from V and 4 bases from J, the junction kept 2 bases outside the gene matches. CDR1 is NSQYPW and CDR2 is LRSPGD in the germline V gene (reference sequence). CDR3 region: CTCSAAGTGYAEQFF. The CDR3 bases that were read are TGCACCTGCAGTGCAGCCGGGACAGGGTATGCTGAGCAGTTC. The full variable domain, rest sourced from reference TRBV1 and TRBJ2-1, is VTLLEQNPRWRLVPRGQAVNLRCILKNSQYPWMSWYQQDLQKQLQWLFTLRSPGDKEVKSLPGADYLATRVTDTELRLQVANMSQGRTLYCTCSAAGTGYAEQFFGPGTRLTVL.

This clone was seen only a few times. The gene symbols are mouse symbols. The CDR3 end falls 1 residue outside the read, so it is completed with the germline J gene. This chain uses TRBV3 with TRBJ2-4, with 10 bases aligning to TRBD1. The germline CDR1 and CDR2 sequences are SNHLY and FYNGKV (reference sequence). The CDR3 totals 15 residues. V dropped 4 bases and J dropped 1; count of bases not matched to a gene: 2. The CDR3 bases that were read are TGTGCCAGCAGCTGGGACAGGGGAGGTCAAAACACCTTGTAC. As protein: CASSWDRGGQNTLY. The complete CDR3 reads CASSWDRGGQNTLYF.

A few counts support this clone. Mouse gene names and germline throughout. Sequencing ends 1 residue short of the CDR3 end; the germline J gene provides the rest. The chain has TRBV17 and TRBJ2-7; D is possibly TRBD2 (7 bases). The CDR3 loop spans 13 amino acids. Germline V gives CDR1 MNHDT, CDR2 YYDKIL. V lost 3 bases, J lost 4 bases, and 10 bases lay in between. The CDR3 loop is CASSSGGRYEQYF. The CDR3 bases that were read are TGTGCTAGCAGTAGTGGGGGGCGTTATGAACAGTAC.

To note about this clone: Gene names and germline match the mouse. The CDR3 extends 1 residue past the end of the read, so its final part is completed from the germline J gene. V is TRBV12-1 and J is TRBJ1-2; tentatively, D is TRBD1 (6 bases). The CDR3 contains 11 residues. Germline V gene data show CDR1 as SGHSN and CDR2 as HYEKVE. Deletions cut 4 bases from V and 5 bases from J, with 7 bases between. The DNA read from the CDR3 is TGTGCCAGCTCACAGGGATCCGACTACACC. The encoded protein is CASSQGSDYT. The complete CDR3 reads CASSQGSDYTF. The full variable domain, its missing parts supplied by reference TRBV12-1 and TRBJ1-2, is DSGVVQSPRHIIKEKGGRSVLTCIPISGHSNVVWYQQTLGKELKFLIQHYEKVERDKGFLPSRFSVQQFDDYHSEMNMSALELEDSAMYFCASSQGSDYTFGSGTRLLVI.

This clone has a handful of counts. Mouse gene names apply. The DNA ends 1 residue before the CDR3 does, and the rest of the CDR3 is filled in from the germline J gene. The chain employs TRBV23 and TRBJ2-7; TRBD1, the D gene given by the table, was not confirmed from the DNA. This CDR3 is 14 amino acids long. CDR1 KGHTA and CDR2 FQNQQP come from the germline V gene. The CDR3 is CSSRTGTGGYEQYF. The CDR3 bases that were read are TGCTCCAGCAGGACCGGGACAGGGGGCTATGAACAGTAC.

As for this clone: The gene names here belong to mouse. Read coverage stops 1 residue before the CDR3 terminus; the germline J gene supplies the remainder. The chain uses TRBV26 and TRBJ1-3; 7 bases line up with TRBD1. The CDR3 has 14 residues. Germline CDR1 reads KGHPV; CDR2 reads FQNQEV (reference sequence). J gave up 2 bases and V 5 bases, and 3 bases lay outside the gene matches. The covered CDR3 bases are TGTGCCAGCAGTTTCGACAGGGCTGGAAATACGCTCTAT. Its protein is CASSFDRAGNTLY. The complete CDR3 protein is CASSFDRAGNTLYF.

For this clone: Gene names follow the mouse nomenclature. Coverage ceases 1 residue before the CDR3 finishes, and the germline J gene fills in the end. The chain has TRBV12-1 and TRBJ2-3; 9 bases agree with TRBD1. CDR3 size: 14 residues. Germline CDR1 reads SGHSN; CDR2 reads HYEKVE. With V trimmed by 4 bases and J by 4 bases, 5 bases remained unmatched. CDR3: CASSPGQGTETLYF. CDR3 DNA (partial): TGTGCCAGCTCCCCGGGACAGGGAACAGAAACGCTGTAT.

About this clone itself: Genes and germline are mouse. The read stops 1 residue short of the end of the CDR3; the missing end is completed from the germline J gene. The rearrangement uses TRBV16 and TRBJ2-7, with 8 bases matching TRBD1. The trim removed 0 bases at V and 6 bases at J, leaving 1 base unmatched. The CDR3 length is 13 residues. Looked up from germline, CDR1 is SGHSA and CDR2 is FRNQAP. CDR3 DNA, as far as it was read: TGTGCAAGCAGCTTAGACAGGGGGCTTGAACAGTAC. Residues: CASSLDRGLEQY. The full CDR3 protein reads CASSLDRGLEQYF.

For this clone: Gene names denote mouse genes. The observed sequence ends 1 residue before the CDR3 terminus, with the missing tail filled in from the germline J gene. This chain joins TRBV26 and TRBJ1-4; D gene unclear. CDR1 and CDR2 (germline): KGHPV, FQNQEV (reference sequence). Deletions cut 3 bases from V and 4 bases from J, with 6 bases between. CDR3 length equals 13 residues. The CDR3 loop is CASSLGLNERLFF. CDR3 DNA, as far as it was read: TGTGCCAGCAGTCTAGGACTCAACGAAAGATTATTT.

In regard to this clone: The listed genes are named as in mouse. The CDR3 is cut off 1 residue early in the read; its end comes from the germline J gene. V is TRBV14 and J is TRBJ1-1; unclear D gene. The CDR3 totals 12 residues. Trimming shortened V by 5 bases and J by 4 bases, and 9 bases separated the two germline ends. Germline V gene lookup returns CDR1 SGHDT and CDR2 FRDEAV. This chain's CDR3 is CASSPRITEVFF. The CDR3 DNA, read in part, is TGTGCCAGCAGCCCCCGGATCACAGAAGTCTTC. Variable domain in full (rest from reference TRBV14 and TRBJ1-1): EAGVTQSPRYAVLQEGQAVSFWCDPISGHDTLYWYQQPRDQGPQLLVYFRDEAVIDNSQLPSDRFSAVRPKGTNSTLKIQSAKQGDTATYLCASSPRITEVFFGKGTRLTVV.

There are a few counts of this clone. The gene names here belong to mouse. Coverage ceases 1 residue before the CDR3 finishes, and the germline J gene fills in the end. This rearrangement joins TRBV16 to TRBJ1-4, with 11 nucleotides matching TRBD1. The CDR3 loop spans 16 amino acids. CDR1 and CDR2 (germline): SGHSA, FRNQAP. V lost 1 base to trimming and J lost 2 bases; unmatched junction nucleotides: 0. The CDR3 bases that were read are TGTGCAAGCAGCTTAGGGACAGGGGGCTCCAACGAAAGATTATTT. Translated: CASSLGTGGSNERLF. The full CDR3 sequence reads CASSLGTGGSNERLFF.

This clone has a handful of counts. Gene and germline names: mouse. The read terminates 1 residue before the CDR3 end, so the remaining end is supplied by the germline J gene. The chain is built from TRBV12-2 and TRBJ2-1, with 8 bases fitting TRBD1. The CDR3 has 13 residues. V shed 4 bases, J shed 7 bases, and the junction held 5 bases outside the gene matches. Germline assignment: CDR1 SGHLS and CDR2 HYDKME. The covered CDR3 bases are TGTGCCAGCTCGCGCAGGGGGCGGGCTGAGCAGTTC. Its translation is CASSRRGRAEQF. The whole CDR3 is CASSRRGRAEQFF.

Regarding this clone: Gene and germline names: mouse. The read ends 1 residue early relative to the CDR3; the germline J gene fills the gap. This chain links TRBV20 with TRBJ2-1; tentative D call: TRBD2 (6 bases). The germline V and J ends were trimmed by 1 base and 4 bases, with 8 bases remaining between them. The germline V gene has CDR1 GFQATS and CDR2 STVNSAI. The CDR3 extends over 13 amino acids. The CDR3 is CGARVWGYAEQFF. The covered CDR3 bases are TGTGGTGCTAGGGTGTGGGGGTATGCTGAGCAGTTC.

A word on this clone: Gene and germline names: mouse. The CDR3 end falls 1 residue outside the read, so it is completed with the germline J gene. This chain joins TRBV26 and TRBJ1-5, with 12 bases aligning to TRBD1. From germline, CDR1 is KGHPV and CDR2 FQNQEV (reference sequence). This CDR3 spans 17 amino acids. The V segment lost 4 bases and the J segment 4 bases; nucleotides outside the gene matches: 8. Incomplete CDR3 DNA: TGTGCCAGCAGTCCGTCCCGGGACAGGGGGCGAAACCAGGCTCCGCTT. This codes for CASSPSRDRGRNQAPL. In full, the CDR3 is CASSPSRDRGRNQAPLF. Full variable domain (missing parts from reference TRBV26 and TRBJ1-5): NSKVIQTPRYLVKGQGQKAKMRCIPEKGHPVVFWYQQNKNNEFKFLINFQNQEVLQQIDMTEKRFSAECPSNSPCSLEIQSSEAGDSALYLCASSPSRDRGRNQAPLFGEGTRLSVL.

To note about this clone: All gene names here are mouse names. The sequence runs out 1 residue before the end of the CDR3; the remainder is reconstructed from the germline J gene. J is TRBJ2-5 and V is TRBV29, with 7 bases aligning to TRBD1. J lost 6 bases, V lost 5 bases, and 5 bases had no gene match. The germline CDR1 and CDR2 sequences are MSHET and SYDVDS. The CDR3 runs to 13 residues. The part of the CDR3 DNA that was read is TGTGCTAGCAGTCGCGACAGGGAGGACACCCAGTAC. It specifies CASSRDREDTQY. The whole CDR3 reads CASSRDREDTQYF.